This T cell receptor (beta chain) was sequenced during a study of shared clonotypes between healthy human individuals. Study background: CD4 naive cells filled three plates per donor, CD4 memory three, CD8 naive two and CD8 memory one.

In the CD4+ fraction, cells were divided into CD45RA+ naive and CD45RA-negative memory subsets. In this sample, this clone turned up once. No antigen is known for it. Study-wide findings and caveats: In general, naive subsets displayed greater estimated richness than memory subsets did. Depth was large, yet rarefaction showed that sorted-subset sequencing was incomplete.

Sequencing used immunoSEQ multiplex PCR; TCRdb keeps in-frame clones, though not all of them. The table shows about a million clones, with roughly 72% occurring only once. The CDR3 spans 13 residues. Germline assignment: CDR1 MNHEY and CDR2 SVGAGI. Between the trimmed V and J ends, which lost 8 bases and 7 bases, there was a span of 15 bases. The sequence was collected from a man aged 18 to 30 in good health. The rearrangement links TRBV6-5 to TRBJ1-5; the D gene is possibly TRBD1 (5 bases). Sequencing was carried out using memory CD4+ T cells sorted from blood. Stated subset: CD45RA-negative fraction. The CDR3 region is CASRAGQDQPQHF. The DNA for the CDR3 is TGTGCCAGCCGGGCAGGGCAGGACCAGCCCCAGCATTTT.